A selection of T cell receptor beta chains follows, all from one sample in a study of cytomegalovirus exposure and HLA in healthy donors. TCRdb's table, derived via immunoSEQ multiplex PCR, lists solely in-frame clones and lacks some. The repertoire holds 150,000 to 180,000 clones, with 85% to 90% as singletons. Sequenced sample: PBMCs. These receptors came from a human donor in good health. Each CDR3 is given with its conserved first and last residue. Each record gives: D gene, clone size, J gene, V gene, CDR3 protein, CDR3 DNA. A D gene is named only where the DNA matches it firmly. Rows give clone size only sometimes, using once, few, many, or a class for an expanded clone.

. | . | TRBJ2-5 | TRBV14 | CASSQESSQETQYF | TGTGCCAGCAGCCAAGAATCCAGCCAAGAGACCCAGTACTTC
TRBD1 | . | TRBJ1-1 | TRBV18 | CASSRQGDITVMNTEAFF | TGTGCCAGCTCTCGACAGGGGGACATAACAGTCATGAACACTGAAGCTTTCTTT
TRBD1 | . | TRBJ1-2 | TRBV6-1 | CATVTGAPGGYTF | TGTGCCACCGTTACAGGGGCGCCAGGGGGCTACACCTTC
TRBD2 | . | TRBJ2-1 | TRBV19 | CASRTPGLAGYNEQFF | TGTGCCAGTAGGACCCCCGGACTAGCGGGATACAATGAGCAGTTCTTC
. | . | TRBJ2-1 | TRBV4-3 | CASSQEGGSSYNEQFF | TGCGCCAGCAGCCAAGAAGGGGGAAGCTCCTACAATGAGCAGTTCTTC
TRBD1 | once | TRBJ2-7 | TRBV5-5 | CASSPSTGSNEQYF | TGTGCCAGCAGCCCCTCGACAGGGAGTAACGAGCAGTACTTC
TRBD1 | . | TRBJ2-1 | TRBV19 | CASSQGARNEQFF | TGTGCCAGTAGTCAGGGGGCGAGGAATGAGCAGTTCTTC
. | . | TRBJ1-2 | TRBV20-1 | CSANLRDGYTF | TGCAGTGCTAATTTGCGTGATGGCTACACCTTC
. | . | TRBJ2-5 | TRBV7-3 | CASSFQGGETQYF | TGTGCCAGCAGCTTTCAGGGAGGTGAGACCCAGTACTTC
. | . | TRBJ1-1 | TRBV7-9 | CASSLEGAGDTEAFF | TGTGCCAGCAGCTTAGAGGGAGCTGGGGACACTGAAGCTTTCTTT
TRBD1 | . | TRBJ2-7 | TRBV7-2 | CASSRGGSPYEQYF | TGTGCCAGCAGCCGAGGGGGCTCCCCCTACGAGCAGTACTTC
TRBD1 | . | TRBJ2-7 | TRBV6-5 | CASSYSRDRVGYEQYF | TGTGCCAGCAGTTACTCGAGGGACAGGGTCGGCTACGAGCAGTACTTC
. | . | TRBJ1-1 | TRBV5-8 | CASSLGPGGEAFF | TGTGCCAGCAGCTTGGGACCCGGGGGTGAAGCTTTCTTT
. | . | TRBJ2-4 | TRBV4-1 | CASSQAESGFPKNIQYF | TGCGCCAGCAGCCAAGCTGAGTCAGGGTTCCCCAAAAACATTCAGTACTTC
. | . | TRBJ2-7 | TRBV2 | CASSDGGLDEQYF | TGTGCCAGCAGTGATGGGGGCTTGGACGAGCAGTACTTC
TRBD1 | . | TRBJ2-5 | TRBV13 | CASSLDGQGAKTQYF | TGTGCCAGCAGCTTAGACGGACAGGGGGCGAAGACCCAGTACTTC
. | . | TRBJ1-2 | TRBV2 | CASSRQGSYGYTF | TGTGCCAGCAGTCGGCAGGGGAGTTATGGCTACACCTTC
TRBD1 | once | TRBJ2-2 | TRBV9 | CASSVGDRDTGELFF | TGTGCCAGCAGCGTAGGAGACAGGGACACCGGGGAGCTGTTTTTT
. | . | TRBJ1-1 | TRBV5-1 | CASSLSKGIVSTEAFF | TGCGCCAGCAGCTTGAGCAAGGGGATCGTTAGCACTGAAGCTTTCTTT
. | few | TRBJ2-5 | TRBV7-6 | CASSLVGGVGRQETQYF | TGTGCCAGCAGCTTAGTGGGCGGAGTGGGGCGCCAAGAGACCCAGTACTTC
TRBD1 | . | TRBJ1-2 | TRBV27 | CASSLNRGRPYGYTF | TGTGCCAGCAGTTTAAACAGGGGGCGTCCCTATGGCTACACCTTC
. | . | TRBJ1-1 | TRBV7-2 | CASSPGLDTEAFF | TGTGCCAGCAGCCCGGGACTTGACACTGAAGCTTTCTTT
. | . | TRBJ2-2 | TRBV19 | CASSSQANTGELFF | TGTGCCAGTAGCTCTCAGGCGAACACCGGGGAGCTGTTTTTT
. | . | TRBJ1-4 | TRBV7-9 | CASSSRATNEKLFF | TGTGCCAGCAGCTCCAGGGCAACTAATGAAAAACTGTTTTTT
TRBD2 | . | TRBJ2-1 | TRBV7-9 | CASSLVAGNEQFF | TGTGCCAGCAGCTTAGTAGCGGGAAATGAGCAGTTCTTC